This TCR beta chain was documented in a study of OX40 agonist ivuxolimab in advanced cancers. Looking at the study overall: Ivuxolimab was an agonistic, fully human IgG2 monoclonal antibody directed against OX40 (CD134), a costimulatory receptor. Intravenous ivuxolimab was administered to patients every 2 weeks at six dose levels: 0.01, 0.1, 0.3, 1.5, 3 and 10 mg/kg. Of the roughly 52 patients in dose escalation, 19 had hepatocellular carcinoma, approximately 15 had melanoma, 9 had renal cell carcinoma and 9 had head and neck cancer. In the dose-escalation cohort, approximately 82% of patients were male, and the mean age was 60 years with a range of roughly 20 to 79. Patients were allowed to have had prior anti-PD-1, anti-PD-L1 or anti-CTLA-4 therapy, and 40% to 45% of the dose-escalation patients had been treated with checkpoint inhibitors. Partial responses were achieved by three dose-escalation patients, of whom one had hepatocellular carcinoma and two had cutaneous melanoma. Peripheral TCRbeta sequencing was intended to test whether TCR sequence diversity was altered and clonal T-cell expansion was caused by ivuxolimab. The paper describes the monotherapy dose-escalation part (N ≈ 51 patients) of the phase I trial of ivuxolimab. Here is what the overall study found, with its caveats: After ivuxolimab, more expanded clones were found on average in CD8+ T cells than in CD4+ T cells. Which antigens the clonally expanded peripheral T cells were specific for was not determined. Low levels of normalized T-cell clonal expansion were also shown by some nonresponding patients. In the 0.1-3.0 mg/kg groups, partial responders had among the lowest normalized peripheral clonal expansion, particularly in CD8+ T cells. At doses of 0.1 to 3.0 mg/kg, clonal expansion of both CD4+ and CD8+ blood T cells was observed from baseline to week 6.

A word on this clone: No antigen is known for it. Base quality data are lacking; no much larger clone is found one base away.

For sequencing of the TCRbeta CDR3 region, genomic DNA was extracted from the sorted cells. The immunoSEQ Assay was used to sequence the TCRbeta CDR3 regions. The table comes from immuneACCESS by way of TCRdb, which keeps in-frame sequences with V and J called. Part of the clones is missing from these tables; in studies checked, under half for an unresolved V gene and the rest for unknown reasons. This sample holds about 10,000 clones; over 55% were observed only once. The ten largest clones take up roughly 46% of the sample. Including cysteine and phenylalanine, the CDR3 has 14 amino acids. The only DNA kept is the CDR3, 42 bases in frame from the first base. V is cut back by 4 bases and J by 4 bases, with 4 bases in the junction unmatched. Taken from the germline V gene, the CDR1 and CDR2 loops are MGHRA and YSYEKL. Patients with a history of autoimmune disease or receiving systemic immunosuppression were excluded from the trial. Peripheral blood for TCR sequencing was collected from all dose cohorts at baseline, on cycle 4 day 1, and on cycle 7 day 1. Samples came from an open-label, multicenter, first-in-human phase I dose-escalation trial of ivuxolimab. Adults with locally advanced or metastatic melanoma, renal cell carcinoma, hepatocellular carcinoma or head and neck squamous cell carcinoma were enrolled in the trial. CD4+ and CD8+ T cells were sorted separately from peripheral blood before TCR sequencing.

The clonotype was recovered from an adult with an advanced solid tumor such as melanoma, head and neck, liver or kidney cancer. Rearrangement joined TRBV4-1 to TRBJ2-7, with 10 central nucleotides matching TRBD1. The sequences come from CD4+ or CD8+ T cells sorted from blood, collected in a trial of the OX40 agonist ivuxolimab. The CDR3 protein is CASSRGTGAYEQYF. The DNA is TGCGCCAGCAGCCGCGGGACAGGGGCTTACGAGCAGTACTTC.